Given below is one TCR beta chain in context. Its antigen is unidentified. The data originate from a study of radiotherapy plus CTLA-4 blockade in lung cancer. Study information: Among enrolled patients, under 20% responded and around 30% achieved disease control. Study results and caveats: Clones derived from tumor TCRs expanded in blood after radiotherapy plus ipilimumab. Alongside interferon-beta, early blood T cell clone dynamics were reportedly the best predictor of response.

Focal radiation with ipilimumab CTLA-4 blockade was given to patients with chemo-refractory metastatic non-small-cell lung cancer. Libraries were prepared by immunoSEQ multiplex PCR; TCRdb keeps only in-frame clonotypes and omits some of them. The table has about 30,000 clones, around 80% seen once. Germline values: CDR1 SGHRS, CDR2 YFSETQ. V dropped 0 bases and J dropped 6 bases, with 11 bases sitting between them. This CDR3 has 14 residues. The rearrangement joins TRBV5-1 to TRBJ2-3, with D uncertain. The source was peripheral blood, collected from a patient treated with radiotherapy plus ipilimumab. The TCR originated in a human donor with non-small cell lung cancer that progressed on radiotherapy plus ipilimumab. The CDR3 nucleotides read TGCGCCAGCAGCTTGGACAGATCAGCGGATACGCAGTATTTT. Translation: CASSLDRSADTQYF.